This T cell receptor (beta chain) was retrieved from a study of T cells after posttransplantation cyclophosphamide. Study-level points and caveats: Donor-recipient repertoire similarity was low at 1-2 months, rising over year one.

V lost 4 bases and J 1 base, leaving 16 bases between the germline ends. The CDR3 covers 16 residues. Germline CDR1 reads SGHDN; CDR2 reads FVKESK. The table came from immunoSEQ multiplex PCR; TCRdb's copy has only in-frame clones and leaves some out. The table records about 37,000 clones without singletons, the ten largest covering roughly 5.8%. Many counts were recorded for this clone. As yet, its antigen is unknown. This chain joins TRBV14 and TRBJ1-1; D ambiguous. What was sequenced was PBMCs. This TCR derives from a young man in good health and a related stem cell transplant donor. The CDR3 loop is CASSRLRAGSNTEAFF. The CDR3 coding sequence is TGTGCCAGCAGCCGCCTTCGAGCAGGCTCGAACACTGAAGCTTTCTTT. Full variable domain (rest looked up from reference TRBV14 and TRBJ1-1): EAGVTQFPSHSVIEKGQTVTLRCDPISGHDNLYWYRRVMGKEIKFLLHFVKESKQDESGMPNNRFLAERTGGTYSTLKVQPAELEDSGVYFCASSRLRAGSNTEAFFGQGTRLTVV.